This TCR beta chain was documented in a study of blood T cells in healthy people across ages. At the level of the study: Template switching captured about one barcoded beta molecule per two T cells.

Overall study findings and caveats: Whereas aged donors had fewer naive CD4+ cells, long-lived donors had more of them and higher diversity.

The sample holds a few counts of this clonotype. What it recognizes is unknown. The use of a sample-barcoded 5' primer and a J-beta primer mix characterized a second PCR of about 7 to 12 cycles. From each sample, at least 2.5 million paired-end reads containing CDR3 were obtained. TCRdb re-called the 5' RACE reads with MiXCR, one entry per CDR3 protein. Of about 400,000 distinct CDR3 sequences in the sample, about 49% were seen once. This clonotype originated in a man aged 60 to 75 in good health. The specimen was blood.

The CDR3 sequence is CSVDSPTGRVEDTQYF. The CDR3 nucleotides are TGCAGCGTTGATAGTCCGACAGGGAGGGTCGAGGATACGCAGTATTTT. The chain uses TRBV29-1 and TRBJ2-3; the D gene could be TRBD1 or TRBD2 (7 bases each). The V and J ends lost 3 bases and 6 bases respectively, with 22 bases between them. The CDR3 totals 16 residues. Germline values: CDR1 SQVTM, CDR2 ANQGSEA.